This is a list of T cell receptor beta chains from one sample in a study of cytomegalovirus exposure and HLA in healthy donors. Assay: immunoSEQ multiplex PCR; the TCRdb copy retains only in-frame clones and omits some. The repertoire table contains approximately 58,000 clones. The specimen was PBMCs. These receptors were taken from a man between 18 and 29 years old in good health and CMV-seropositive. Each CDR3 is given with its conserved first and last residue. A D gene is named only where the DNA matches it firmly.

D gene: TRBD2
J gene: TRBJ2-5
V gene: TRBV18
CDR3 protein: CASSLGTSGKMYQETQYF
CDR3 DNA: TGTGCCAGCTCTCTCGGGACTAGCGGGAAAATGTACCAAGAGACCCAGTACTTC

D gene: TRBD1
J gene: TRBJ1-5
V gene: TRBV27
CDR3 protein: CASSPDPGQGMRQPQHF
CDR3 DNA: TGTGCCAGCAGCCCCGATCCGGGACAGGGTATGAGGCAGCCCCAGCATTTT

D gene: TRBD2
J gene: TRBJ2-7
V gene: TRBV5-8
CDR3 protein: CASSLGLGTTYEQYF
CDR3 DNA: TGTGCCAGCAGCCTCGGACTAGGGACGACCTACGAGCAGTACTTC

D gene: NA
J gene: TRBJ1-5
V gene: TRBV18
CDR3 protein: CASSPQEIPNQPQHF
CDR3 DNA: TGTGCCAGCTCACCACAGGAGATCCCCAATCAGCCCCAGCATTTT

D gene: NA
J gene: TRBJ1-3
V gene: TRBV6-6
CDR3 protein: CASSPLDSNSGNTIYF
CDR3 DNA: TGTGCCAGCAGTCCTTTGGACAGTAATTCTGGAAACACCATATATTTT

D gene: TRBD2
J gene: TRBJ2-1
V gene: TRBV7-9
CDR3 protein: CASSPGGVSSYNEQFF
CDR3 DNA: TGTGCCAGCAGCCCCGGGGGGGTTAGCTCCTACAATGAGCAGTTCTTC

D gene: NA
J gene: TRBJ1-5
V gene: TRBV4-1
CDR3 protein: CASSQLPDTYSNQPQHF
CDR3 DNA: TGCGCCAGCAGCCAACTTCCAGACACCTATAGCAATCAGCCCCAGCATTTT

D gene: TRBD1
J gene: TRBJ1-1
V gene: TRBV27
CDR3 protein: CASSSRQTGMNTEAFF
CDR3 DNA: TGTGCCAGCAGTTCCCGACAGACAGGGATGAACACTGAAGCTTTCTTT

D gene: TRBD2
J gene: TRBJ2-7
V gene: TRBV5-8
CDR3 protein: CASSWREGAGESHEQYF
CDR3 DNA: TGTGCCAGCAGCTGGAGGGAGGGAGCGGGAGAGTCCCACGAGCAGTACTTC

D gene: TRBD1
J gene: TRBJ2-3
V gene: TRBV9
CDR3 protein: CASGGPQGGTDTQYF
CDR3 DNA: TGTGCCAGCGGCGGGCCTCAGGGGGGCACAGATACGCAGTATTTT

D gene: NA
J gene: TRBJ2-3
V gene: TRBV4-1
CDR3 protein: CASSQDIGRGKADTQYF
CDR3 DNA: TGCGCCAGCAGCCAAGATATCGGCCGGGGTAAAGCAGATACGCAGTATTTT

D gene: TRBD1
J gene: TRBJ1-1
V gene: TRBV29-1
CDR3 protein: CSVDEGQGRTEAFF
CDR3 DNA: TGCAGCGTTGACGAAGGACAGGGACGCACTGAAGCTTTCTTT

D gene: NA
J gene: TRBJ2-7
V gene: TRBV19
CDR3 protein: CASSIVGRYEQYF
CDR3 DNA: TGTGCCAGTAGTATAGTTGGGCGCTACGAGCAGTACTTC

D gene: TRBD1
J gene: TRBJ2-2
V gene: TRBV18
CDR3 protein: CASSPRQGNQISGELFF
CDR3 DNA: TGTGCCAGCTCACCGCGACAGGGGAACCAAATCAGCGGGGAGCTGTTTTTT

D gene: NA
J gene: TRBJ1-5
V gene: TRBV27
CDR3 protein: CASERTGYSNQPQHF
CDR3 DNA: TGTGCCAGCGAACGCACAGGTTATAGCAATCAGCCCCAGCATTTT

D gene: NA
J gene: TRBJ2-2
V gene: TRBV2
CDR3 protein: CARGLKGDTGELFF
CDR3 DNA: TGTGCCAGAGGACTAAAGGGAGACACCGGGGAGCTGTTTTTT

D gene: TRBD1
J gene: TRBJ1-2
V gene: TRBV2
CDR3 protein: CASTKEDRDNGYTF
CDR3 DNA: TGTGCCAGCACAAAGGAGGACAGGGACAATGGCTACACCTTC

D gene: TRBD1
J gene: TRBJ1-5
V gene: TRBV19
CDR3 protein: CATRTGLQPQHF
CDR3 DNA: TGTGCCACCCGGACAGGTCTTCAGCCCCAGCATTTT

D gene: TRBD2
J gene: TRBJ2-1
V gene: TRBV6-4
CDR3 protein: CASSTTGTSDYNEQFF
CDR3 DNA: TGTGCCAGCAGTACCACCGGGACTAGCGACTACAATGAGCAGTTCTTC

D gene: TRBD2
J gene: TRBJ2-3
V gene: TRBV11-3
CDR3 protein: CASSEGLAGGNTQYF
CDR3 DNA: TGTGCCAGCAGCGAGGGACTAGCGGGAGGGAATACGCAGTATTTT

D gene: NA
J gene: TRBJ2-1
V gene: TRBV7-3
CDR3 protein: CASSTTPVSYNEQFF
CDR3 DNA: TGTGCCAGCAGCACTACCCCAGTATCCTACAATGAGCAGTTCTTC

D gene: TRBD1
J gene: TRBJ1-2
V gene: TRBV6-5
CDR3 protein: CASTPLTGGYGYTF
CDR3 DNA: TGTGCCAGCACCCCACTGACAGGGGGTTATGGCTACACCTTC

D gene: TRBD1
J gene: TRBJ2-3
V gene: TRBV9
CDR3 protein: CASSGQGADTQYF
CDR3 DNA: TGTGCCAGCAGCGGACAGGGAGCAGATACGCAGTATTTT

D gene: TRBD1
J gene: TRBJ2-3
V gene: TRBV19
CDR3 protein: CASIKQGSDTQYF
CDR3 DNA: TGTGCCAGTATAAAACAGGGGTCCGATACGCAGTATTTT

D gene: NA
J gene: TRBJ2-1
V gene: TRBV19
CDR3 protein: CASSGDGSSYNEQFF
CDR3 DNA: TGTGCCAGTAGTGGAGACGGAAGCTCCTACAATGAGCAGTTCTTC

D gene: TRBD1
J gene: TRBJ2-3
V gene: TRBV7-8
CDR3 protein: CASTSPGGGNTDTQYF
CDR3 DNA: TGTGCCAGCACCAGTCCAGGGGGTGGGAACACAGATACGCAGTATTTT

D gene: NA
J gene: TRBJ1-2
V gene: TRBV30
CDR3 protein: CAWAPGGGYGYTF
CDR3 DNA: TGTGCCTGGGCCCCAGGAGGAGGCTATGGCTACACCTTC

D gene: TRBD2
J gene: TRBJ2-1
V gene: TRBV25-1
CDR3 protein: CASSESASGSKNEQFF
CDR3 DNA: TGTGCCAGCAGTGAATCGGCTAGCGGGAGTAAGAATGAGCAGTTCTTC

D gene: TRBD2
J gene: TRBJ2-7
V gene: TRBV5-1
CDR3 protein: CASSLSTAGGFGYF
CDR3 DNA: TGCGCCAGCAGCTTGAGTACTGCGGGAGGGTTTGGGTACTTC

D gene: NA
J gene: TRBJ2-2
V gene: TRBV7-7
CDR3 protein: CASSPKGGAGELFF
CDR3 DNA: TGTGCCAGCAGCCCCAAAGGGGGAGCCGGGGAGCTGTTTTTT

D gene: TRBD1
J gene: TRBJ1-1
V gene: TRBV18
CDR3 protein: CATGDRRPAEAFF
CDR3 DNA: TGTGCCACGGGGGACAGGCGCCCGGCTGAAGCTTTCTTT

D gene: NA
J gene: TRBJ2-3
V gene: TRBV5-6
CDR3 protein: CASSSPAGGTQYF
CDR3 DNA: TGTGCCAGCAGCTCCCCGGCTGGAGGTACGCAGTATTTT

D gene: NA
J gene: TRBJ1-4
V gene: TRBV9
CDR3 protein: CASSVSKGGNEKLFF
CDR3 DNA: TGTGCCAGCAGCGTATCAAAAGGGGGTAATGAAAAACTGTTTTTT

D gene: TRBD1
J gene: TRBJ1-5
V gene: TRBV6-1
CDR3 protein: CASSEIGGQGNQPQHF
CDR3 DNA: TGTGCCAGCAGCGAAATAGGGGGACAGGGGAATCAGCCCCAGCATTTT

D gene: NA
J gene: TRBJ1-1
V gene: TRBV15
CDR3 protein: CATSWELGFNTEAFF
CDR3 DNA: TGTGCCACCAGCTGGGAGCTGGGATTTAACACTGAAGCTTTCTTT

D gene: TRBD1
J gene: TRBJ1-5
V gene: TRBV28
CDR3 protein: CASSPGTGFNQPQHF
CDR3 DNA: TGTGCCAGCAGTCCCGGGACAGGTTTTAATCAGCCCCAGCATTTT

D gene: TRBD1
J gene: TRBJ1-4
V gene: TRBV5-8
CDR3 protein: CASSLHRDSPNEKLFF
CDR3 DNA: TGTGCCAGCAGCCTGCACCGGGACAGCCCTAATGAAAAACTGTTTTTT

D gene: NA
J gene: TRBJ2-5
V gene: TRBV7-9
CDR3 protein: CASSPGTLETQYF
CDR3 DNA: TGTGCCAGCAGCCCTGGGACTCTGGAGACCCAGTACTTC

D gene: NA
J gene: TRBJ2-1
V gene: TRBV29-1
CDR3 protein: CSGAHNEQFF
CDR3 DNA: TGCAGCGGCGCTCACAATGAGCAGTTCTTC

D gene: TRBD1
J gene: TRBJ1-1
V gene: TRBV5-1
CDR3 protein: CASSLVWDSRTEAFF
CDR3 DNA: TGCGCCAGCAGCTTGGTTTGGGACAGCAGAACTGAAGCTTTCTTT

D gene: TRBD2
J gene: TRBJ2-1
V gene: TRBV5-1
CDR3 protein: CASSLRDYPYNEQFF
CDR3 DNA: TGCGCCAGCAGCCTACGGGACTACCCCTACAATGAGCAGTTCTTC

D gene: NA
J gene: TRBJ2-1
V gene: TRBV6-4
CDR3 protein: CASSPRDTSYNEQFF
CDR3 DNA: TGTGCCAGCAGTCCCCGGGACACCTCCTACAATGAGCAGTTCTTC

D gene: TRBD2
J gene: TRBJ2-1
V gene: TRBV9
CDR3 protein: CASSARRLAGGGNEQFF
CDR3 DNA: TGTGCCAGCAGCGCGCGTCGGCTAGCGGGAGGGGGAAATGAGCAGTTCTTC

D gene: NA
J gene: TRBJ2-2
V gene: TRBV10-3
CDR3 protein: CAIRRQDRTGELFF
CDR3 DNA: TGTGCCATCAGGAGACAGGATAGGACCGGGGAGCTGTTTTTT

D gene: NA
J gene: TRBJ2-7
V gene: TRBV7-9
CDR3 protein: CASSFSSVIYEQYF
CDR3 DNA: TGTGCCAGCAGCTTCTCTAGCGTCATCTACGAGCAGTACTTC

D gene: TRBD1
J gene: TRBJ2-7
V gene: TRBV6-5
CDR3 protein: CASSYDRRDRVRYF
CDR3 DNA: TGTGCCAGCAGTTATGATAGGAGGGACAGGGTTCGTTACTTC

D gene: NA
J gene: TRBJ2-7
V gene: TRBV10-3
CDR3 protein: CAISDVGTVEQYF
CDR3 DNA: TGTGCCATCAGTGACGTCGGAACAGTCGAGCAGTACTTC

D gene: NA
J gene: TRBJ2-3
V gene: TRBV2
CDR3 protein: CASSVESDTQYF
CDR3 DNA: TGTGCCAGCAGTGTGGAGTCAGATACGCAGTATTTT

D gene: NA
J gene: TRBJ2-7
V gene: TRBV2
CDR3 protein: CASQTHRYEQYF
CDR3 DNA: TGTGCCAGCCAGACACATCGCTACGAGCAGTACTTC

D gene: TRBD2
J gene: TRBJ2-1
V gene: TRBV10-3
CDR3 protein: CAISGASGSFDEQFF
CDR3 DNA: TGTGCCATCAGTGGGGCTAGCGGGAGTTTCGATGAGCAGTTCTTC

D gene: TRBD2
J gene: TRBJ2-1
V gene: TRBV6-1
CDR3 protein: CASRALTSPENEQFF
CDR3 DNA: TGTGCCAGCAGAGCCTTGACTAGCCCCGAAAATGAGCAGTTCTTC